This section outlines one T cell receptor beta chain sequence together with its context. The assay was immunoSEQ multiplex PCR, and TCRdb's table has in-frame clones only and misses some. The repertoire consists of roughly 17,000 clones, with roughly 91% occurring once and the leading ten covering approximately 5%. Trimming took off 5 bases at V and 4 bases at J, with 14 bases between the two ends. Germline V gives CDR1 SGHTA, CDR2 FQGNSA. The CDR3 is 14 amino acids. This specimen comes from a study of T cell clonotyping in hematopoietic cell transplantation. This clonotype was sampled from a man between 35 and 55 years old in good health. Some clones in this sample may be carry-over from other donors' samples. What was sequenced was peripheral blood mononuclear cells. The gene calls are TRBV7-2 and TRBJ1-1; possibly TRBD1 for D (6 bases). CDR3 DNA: TGTGCCAGCAGCCTGGACAGTCCTCGCACTGAAGCTTTCTTT. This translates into CASSLDSPRTEAFF.